Detailed here is one T cell receptor beta chain. The germline gives CDR1 SGHDT, CDR2 YYEEEE. J was trimmed by 2 bases and V by 4 bases; bases with no gene match: 11. The CDR3 totals 16 residues. The record originates from a study of CD8+ T cells in alopecia areata. Extraction and reverse transcription of RNA yielded cDNA as the sequencing template. Profiling relied on immunoSEQ multiplex PCR, and the TCRdb table lists in-frame clones only, not all of them. The top ten clones hold about a sixth of a sample with around 61,000 clones, about 44% of them seen once. The V gene is TRBV5-6, the J gene TRBJ2-7; 8 nucleotides agree with TRBD1. The origin of this receptor is a human donor with alopecia areata. Sequences were derived from CD8+ T cells sorted from blood, sampled at week 0. CDR3 DNA: TGTGCCAGCAGCCTCCACCGGGACAGGCGACCCTACGAGCAGTACTTC. Translated: CASSLHRDRRPYEQYF.